The sequence of this T cell receptor (beta chain) was determined in a study of regulatory T cells in long-lasting Graves disease. Study information: Graves' cases, newly diagnosed, had used antithyroid drugs under 3 months.

Library construction for TCR beta used iRepertoire HTBI primers and Arm-PCR of CDR3 regions. Each CDR3 protein gets one entry after TCRdb re-called the multiplex PCR reads with MiXCR. The table records approximately 300,000 distinct CDR3 sequences, about 20% of them present only once. This clonotype was counted at least ten times. The time point denotes: newly diagnosed GD, antithyroid drugs for less than 3 months. The TCR library used RNA extracted from PBMCs. American Thyroid Association guidelines were used to diagnose Graves' disease. An approximately 10-milliliter sample of peripheral blood was drawn into EDTA tubes. This receptor was obtained from a female donor with Graves disease. Sequenced here: peripheral blood mononuclear cells (PBMCs), sampled at new diagnosis, from a patient treated with antithyroid drugs.

The CDR3 region has the DNA TGTGCCAGCAGCCAAGACTTTATGAGCGCAGAGACCCAGTACTTC. It specifies CASSQDFMSAETQYF. This chain links TRBV3-1 with TRBJ2-5, with D hard to call. This CDR3 region has 15 residues. Looked up from germline, CDR1 is LGHDT and CDR2 is YNNKEL (reference sequence). V was pared by 0 bases and J by 4 bases, with 12 bases between.